This entry lists 20 T cell receptor beta chains sequenced from one sample in a study of blood T cell repertoires in COVID-19. The data were produced by immunoSEQ multiplex PCR, yet TCRdb's version contains in-frame clones alone and is incomplete. This table has 30,000 to 45,000 clones, roughly 87% appearing once. Sequencing input: peripheral blood. These receptors were obtained from a human donor in a cohort sampled during active COVID-19.

The gene calls are TRBV3-1 (or the pseudogene TRBV3-2) and TRBJ2-7; TRBD2 agrees at 11 bases. From germline, CDR1 is LGHDT and CDR2 YNNKEL (reference sequence). CDR3 length: 15 amino acids. Losses at the gene ends were 5 bases for V and 4 bases for J; bases not matched to a gene: 7. The CDR3: CASSDSGRASYEQYF. The CDR3 DNA is TGTGCCAGCAGCGATAGCGGGAGGGCCTCATACGAGCAGTACTTC.

The genes are TRBV5-1 and TRBJ2-3; D perhaps matches TRBD2 (6 bases). The CDR3 totals 13 residues. From germline, CDR1 is SGHRS and CDR2 YFSETQ. V was clipped by 7 bases and J by 5 bases, with 14 bases between them. DNA of the CDR3: TGCGCCAGCTCCTCCCGGAGGGGAGATACGCAGTATTTT. Protein sequence: CASSSRRGDTQYF.

A note on this clone: The CDR3 carries no conserved terminal phenylalanine or tryptophan, so it likely arises from a read error. The DNA is left out, because the CDR3 cannot be placed on it with certainty; the CDR3 is given as TCRdb lists it. The J gene is TRBJ2-3, the V gene TRBV5-1; the table's D call TRBD1 went unverified against the DNA. The CDR3 is made up of 13 amino acids, end residues included. From germline, CDR1 is SGHRS and CDR2 YFSETQ. The CDR3 sequence is CASSFEGENRGVL.

V gene TRBV10-1 combines with J gene TRBJ2-1; 10 bases are a match to TRBD1. Losses at the gene ends were 6 bases for V and 4 bases for J; bases not matched to a gene: 6. Germline assignment: CDR1 WNHNN and CDR2 SYGVQD (reference sequence). The CDR3 sequence is 15 residues long. CDR3 sequence reads: CASSIGQGGYNEQFF. CDR3 coding DNA: TGCGCCAGCAGCATAGGACAGGGGGGATACAATGAGCAGTTCTTC.

CDR3 protein: CASSSWGDPANYGYTF. The CDR3 nucleotides read TGTGCCAGTAGCTCGTGGGGGGATCCAGCTAACTATGGCTACACCTTC. The rearrangement uses TRBV19 and TRBJ1-2, with D perhaps TRBD1 (5 bases). V was trimmed by 6 bases and J by 0 bases, leaving 17 bases between them. CDR1 is LNHDA, CDR2 SQIVND, per germline (reference sequence). This CDR3 is 16 amino acids long.

This chain joins TRBV7-3 and TRBJ2-3, with 7 bases aligning to TRBD1. The CDR3 spans 14 residues. Trimming at V came to 5 bases and at J to 3 bases, leaving 5 bases not matched to a gene. Per germline, CDR1 SGHTA and CDR2 FQGTGA. The CDR3 protein is CASSRDSLTDTQYF. The CDR3 DNA follows: TGTGCCAGCAGCCGGGACAGCCTTACAGATACGCAGTATTTT. Variable domain in full (rest from reference TRBV7-3 and TRBJ2-3): GAGVSQTPSNKVTEKGKYVELRCDPISGHTALYWYRQSLGQGPEFLIYFQGTGAADDSGLPNDRFFAVRPEGSVSTLKIQRTERGDSAVYLCASSRDSLTDTQYFGPGTRLTVL.

The genes are TRBV6-2 or TRBV6-3 and TRBJ2-5; TRBD2 is a possible D gene (5 bases). Between the trimmed V and J ends, which lost 5 bases and 0 bases, there was a span of 10 bases. CDR1 and CDR2 (germline): MNHEY, SVGEGT. The CDR3 is 14 residues long. CDR3 nucleotides: TGTGCCAGCAGTACGTGGCGGGACCAAGAGACCCAGTACTTC. It encodes CASSTWRDQETQYF.

This sequence joins TRBV27 and TRBJ1-1; weak D call: TRBD1 (6 bases). CDR1 and CDR2 (germline): MNHEY, SMNVEV (reference sequence). Trimming left V 0 bases short and J 5 bases short, with 16 bases between. The CDR3 loop spans 16 amino acids. The CDR3 nucleotides read TGTGCCAGCAGTTTATCGTACCTCCGAGGGGGAACTGAAGCTTTCTTT. Encoded protein: CASSLSYLRGGTEAFF.

The CDR3, as DNA: TGCGCCAGCAGCCGGGGCCCAGGGGCCTACGAGCAGTACTTC. Protein sequence: CASSRGPGAYEQYF. The chain joins TRBV4-1 to TRBJ2-7; D possibly corresponds to TRBD1 (6 bases). Germline CDR1 is MGHRA and CDR2 is YSYEKL. CDR3 length: 14 residues. V dropped 4 bases and J dropped 2 bases, with 12 bases sitting between them.

The chain couples TRBV7-6 to TRBJ2-1, with 14 positions matching TRBD2. After removal of 5 bases from V and 4 bases from J, the junction contained 4 bases not matched to a gene. CDR1 and CDR2 from the germline V gene are SGHVS and FNYEAQ. The CDR3 totals 16 residues. CDR3 nucleotides: TGTGCCAGCAGCAAACGGACTAGCGGGGGGTACAATGAGCAGTTCTTC. Translated: CASSKRTSGGYNEQFF.

This clone appeared a single time. V usage is TRBV19 and J usage is TRBJ1-2; no clear D gene. CDR3 length: 14 residues. Germline V gene sequence: CDR1 LNHDA, CDR2 SQIVND (reference sequence). The V end lost 1 base, the J end lost 7 bases, and 13 bases lay between the germline ends. The CDR3 nucleotides read TGTGCCAGTAGTATAGGTGCGGATAGGTCTGGCTACACCTTC. Amino acids: CASSIGADRSGYTF.

The rearrangement joins TRBV6-5 to TRBJ1-2, with unresolved D. This CDR3 region has 15 residues. Trimming took 7 bases from V and 1 from J, leaving 16 bases between them. Looked up from germline, CDR1 is MNHEY and CDR2 is SVGAGI. The CDR3 region is CASTSDKLYNYGYTF. CDR3 DNA: TGTGCCAGCACCTCAGACAAGTTATATAACTATGGCTACACCTTC.

The rearrangement uses TRBV7-8 and TRBJ1-6; D might be TRBD1 (6 bases). V lost 1 base to trimming and J lost 8 bases, with 12 bases between them. The CDR3 is 15 residues long. Germline CDR1 and CDR2: SGHVS and FQNEAQ. CDR3 in amino acids: CASSLDRAPDSPLHF. The CDR3 DNA is TGTGCCAGCAGCTTAGACAGGGCCCCGGATTCACCCCTCCACTTT.

This chain uses TRBV19 with TRBJ1-2; the match to TRBD1 covers 7 bases. The CDR3 sequence is 14 residues long. The V gene end was trimmed by 2 bases and the J gene end by 6 bases; junction bases not matched to a gene: 6. CDR1 is LNHDA and CDR2 is SQIVND in the germline V gene (reference sequence). The CDR3 protein is CASSIKTGRDGYTF. As DNA, the CDR3 is TGTGCCAGTAGTATAAAGACAGGGCGAGATGGCTACACCTTC.

This clone came up once. This chain uses TRBV7-2 with TRBJ2-3, with TRBD2 matching over 11 bases. The CDR3 sequence is 15 residues long. V lost 4 bases to trimming and J lost 7 bases; unmatched junction nucleotides: 7. Germline loops: CDR1 SGHTA, CDR2 FQGNSA. CDR3 in DNA: TGTGCCAGCAGCTACGGACTAGCGGGTGACCATACGCAGTATTTT. This translates into CASSYGLAGDHTQYF.

V gene TRBV5-4 combines with J gene TRBJ1-4; a possible D gene is TRBD1 (6 bases). The CDR3 has 14 amino acids. Germline values: CDR1 SGHNT, CDR2 YYREEE (reference sequence). Between the trimmed V and J ends, which lost 0 bases and 8 bases, there was a span of 11 bases. The CDR3 coding sequence is TGTGCCAGCAGCTTGGACCCAGGGGCGGAAAAACTGTTTTTT. Amino acids: CASSLDPGAEKLFF.

The rearrangement uses TRBV29-1 and TRBJ2-1; 9 bases line up with TRBD2. V was clipped by 3 bases and J by 6 bases; unmatched bases: 9. CDR1 is SQVTM, CDR2 ANQGSEA, per germline. The CDR3 has 15 residues. The CDR3 bases are TGCAGCGTTGATCCGACCGGGACTAGCCTCAATGAGCAGTTCTTC. Translating gives CSVDPTGTSLNEQFF.

V is TRBV28 and J is TRBJ2-1; 7 bases fit TRBD2. The CDR3 has 16 residues. Germline V gene lookup returns CDR1 MDHEN and CDR2 SYDVKM. The trim removed 3 bases at V and 4 bases at J, leaving 9 bases unmatched. The CDR3 nucleotides read TGTGCCAGCAGTTTCCCTGGACTAGTCGTTTACAATGAGCAGTTCTTC. This encodes CASSFPGLVVYNEQFF.

This sequence joins TRBV7-2 and TRBJ1-4; TRBD1 agrees at 9 bases. This CDR3 comprises 15 residues. V lost 3 bases and J lost 7; bases outside the gene matches: 6. Germline V gives CDR1 SGHTA, CDR2 FQGNSA. The CDR3 is CASSLLGQGAEKLFF. The CDR3 DNA is TGTGCCAGCAGCTTGCTGGGACAGGGAGCTGAAAAACTGTTTTTT.

The chain employs TRBV19 and TRBJ2-4, with 7 bases identical to TRBD2. After removal of 4 bases from V and 1 base from J, the junction contained 7 bases not matched to a gene. Germline values: CDR1 LNHDA, CDR2 SQIVND (reference sequence). The CDR3 spans 16 residues. As DNA, the CDR3 is TGTGCCAGTAGTAATCGGGTGCGGGGGGCCAAAAACATTCAGTACTTC. Residues: CASSNRVRGAKNIQYF.